The 8 T cell receptor beta chains below all came from one sample that was sequenced in a study of tumor-infiltrating lymphocytes in primary liver carcinoma. DNA and RNA were both co-extracted from 20-30 mg of bulk tissue that had not been sorted. TCR beta cDNA was made from 450 to 500 ng total RNA with a constant-region primer. Libraries for TCR beta were built through three nested multiplex PCR rounds, which together made up a slightly modified ARM-PCR procedure. The first two PCR rounds, approximately 10 cycles each, used TRBV1-TRBV30 forward primers and a C-beta reverse primer. In TCRdb, the multiplex PCR reads were re-called with MiXCR into one record per CDR3 protein. Among about 64,000 distinct CDR3 sequences listed, about three quarters were seen once. The sample consisted of liver tumor tissue from sampling region 4. Subset in this sample: tumor region T4, right-lateral pole. Every receptor here comes from a man aged 35 to 55 with primary liver carcinoma and hepatitis B virus infection.

In its sample, this clonotype was seen many times. The rearrangement links TRBV11-2 to TRBJ1-2; TRBD1 is a possible D gene (5 bases). The CDR3 sequence is 11 residues long. Trimming left V 1 base short and J 8 bases short, with 5 bases between. CDR1 is SGHAT and CDR2 is FQNNGV in the germline V gene. CDR3 sequence: CASSLAGGYTF. The CDR3 DNA reads TGTGCCAGCAGCTTAGCAGGGGGCTACACCTTC.

The V call is TRBV12-3 or TRBV12-4, the J call TRBJ2-1; 13 bases agree with TRBD2. The CDR3 runs 16 residues. Unmatched junction bases numbered 15, after V lost 9 bases and J lost 10 bases. CDR3 DNA: TGTGCCAGTAGATCAGCCGGGACTAGCGGGATCGAGGAGCAGTTCTTC. It encodes CASRSAGTSGIEEQFF.

Many counts were recorded for this clonotype. V gene TRBV5-1 combines with J gene TRBJ2-7; a possible D gene is TRBD1 (7 bases). V was shortened by 0 bases and J by 5 bases, with 12 bases between the two germline ends. The CDR3 length is 14 residues. CDR1 and CDR2 from the germline V gene are SGHRS and YFSETQ. The CDR3 sequence: CASSLVQGGHEQYF. The CDR3 region has the DNA TGCGCCAGCAGCTTGGTGCAGGGGGGTCACGAGCAGTACTTC.

As regards this clonotype: Compared with germline, one end of the junction differs, possibly owing to a read error. The V call is TRBV11-2, the J call TRBJ2-2; D perhaps matches TRBD2 (5 bases). The CDR3 is made up of 17 amino acids. Germline V gene sequence: CDR1 SGHAT, CDR2 FQNNGV. The CDR3 loop reads CASSLALGWANTGELFF. The CDR3 nucleotides are TGTGCCAGCAGCTTAGCATTAGGATGGGCGAACACTGGGGAGCTGTTCTTC. The variable domain in full, with the rest retrieved from reference TRBV11-2 and TRBJ2-2, is EAGVAQSPRYKIIEKRQSVAFWCNPISGHATLYWYQQILGQGPKLLIQFQNNGVVDDSQLPKDRFSAERLKGVDSTLKIQPAKLEDSAVYLCASSLALGWANTGELFFGEGSRLTVL.

The J gene is TRBJ2-7, the V gene TRBV9; TRBD1 agrees at 9 bases. Germline V CDR1 and CDR2: SGDLS, YYNGEE. J lost 4 bases, V lost 8 bases, and 10 bases had no gene match. This CDR3 is built from 14 residues. The CDR3 DNA reads TGTGCCAGAAGAGTGGGGACAGGGATATACGAGCAGTACTTC. As protein: CARRVGTGIYEQYF.

As concerns this clonotype: Germline and junction disagree at one end, which may indicate a read error. The rearrangement joins TRBV11-2 to TRBJ2-3; unclear D gene. The CDR3 is 16 amino acids. From germline, CDR1 is SGHAT and CDR2 FQNNGV. The CDR3 loop reads CVSSRQPTNSTDTQYF. CDR3 sequence (DNA): TGTGTCAGCAGCCGACAACCCACCAACTCCACAGATACGCAGTATTTT.

The sample holds a few counts of this clonotype. The chain combines TRBV7-2 with TRBJ2-2; D is ambiguous. Trimming removed 3 bases at V and 1 base at J, with 18 bases between. The CDR3 runs to 18 residues. The germline gives CDR1 SGHTA, CDR2 FQGNSA. The CDR3, as DNA: TGTGCCAGCAGCTTTGCTGTGGGCGGACCGATGAACACCGGGGAGCTGTTTTTT. Translating it yields CASSFAVGGPMNTGELFF.

Turning to this clonotype: This could be a read error, since a much larger clone is one nucleotide away. The rearrangement links TRBV12-3 or TRBV12-4 to TRBJ1-2, with a weak D call TRBD1 (6 bases). This CDR3 contains 13 residues. CDR3 amino acids: CASSLTGLVGYIF. The DNA for the CDR3 is TGTGCCAGCAGTTTAACAGGGCTAGTCGGCTACATCTTC.